What follows is one T cell receptor beta chain and its context. There is no known antigen for this receptor. Per-nucleotide qualities are absent, and no much larger clonotype sits a single base away. This entry is derived from a study of T cell responses to AZD1222 COVID-19 vaccine (dated by TCRdb to the early 2020s). About the full investigation: Because spike-specific TCR depth and breadth did not differ between the two schedules, AZD1222 recipients who got a second dose at roughly 4 weeks were pooled with those who got a second dose at roughly 12 weeks. A total of under 250 trial participants underwent TCR sequencing, of whom some 200 had received two doses of AZD1222 and some 26 had received two doses of the MenACWY control vaccine. Trial participants were enrolled by age into subgroups of 18-55, 56-69 and 70-plus years, and around 150, 28 and 57 TCR-sequenced participants, respectively, were included in these subgroups.

The time point label, as the study defines it: baseline before first vaccination. Samples from vaccinated people were obtained from the UK trials COV001 and COV002, which included a single-blind randomized controlled phase 2/3 trial of AZD1222 (ChAdOx1 nCoV-19) in healthy adults. For TCRbeta chain sequencing, PBMC samples were collected from trial participants at day 0 and at day 28 after the second dose. The CDR3 regions of human TCRbeta chains were analyzed by immunosequencing. The original methods were these. Repertoire TCRs were checked for matches against a reference library of SARS-CoV-2-specific TCRs that had been generated using the MIRA antigen-specificity platform. Breadth was defined as the fraction of unique TCRs that were SARS-CoV-2-associated. Depth was defined as the fraction of total T cells that were SARS-CoV-2-associated. Using the MIRA data, every spike-specific TCR was mapped to the spike region that the TCR reacted to and assigned to either a CD4 or a CD8 class. Log10-transformed breadth and depth values were compared by one-way ANOVA with Sidak's multiple comparisons tests. TCRdb's version of the immuneACCESS table is confined to in-frame rearrangements and falls short of the full clone set. An unresolved V gene accounts for under half of the shortfall where checked; the remainder is of unknown origin. V, J and clone size reflect that table, while D and trimming were determined from the DNA. Counted in this sample were roughly 130,000 clones; roughly 94% of them appeared once. Of the sample, 5.5% to 8% is held by the ten largest clones.

What the research found in general, with its limitations: Spike-specific TCR breadth and depth rose significantly after two AZD1222 doses compared with day 0 and with MenACWY recipients. The 56-69-year group was small, and its depth increase did not reach significance, likely because of low power. Participants were mostly white British, with more females than males. The authors suggested clonal diversity may have been underestimated. Reportedly, almost half of the unique spike-specific TCRs recognized epitopes lying outside the regions that are mutated in the B.1.351 and B.1.1.7 variants. The whole spike protein was spanned by vaccine-associated CD4 TCRs, and dominant responses were seen in regions 160-218 and 743-854. Because no samples from the day 14 peak response were available, repertoires could be characterized only after the peak T cell response. Conclusions about previously exposed vaccinees are limited because only a handful of AZD1222 recipients were SARS-CoV-2 seropositive at baseline.

The CDR3, from cysteine to phenylalanine, totals 17 residues. The entry retains the CDR3 DNA only, 51 bases that are in frame from base 1. Here V drops 3 bases and J drops 5 bases, and the junction holds 12 bases not matched to any gene. CDR1 and CDR2 are drawn from the germline V gene (reference sequence): LNHDA, SQIVND. The input for sequencing was peripheral blood, taken on day 0 of AZD1222 vaccination. The receptor's source is an adult in good health. The sequence is built from TRBV19 and TRBJ2-5; 10 bases in between match TRBD2. The CDR3 has the sequence CASSMGASGRAGETQYF. Here is the DNA: TGTGCCAGTAGTATGGGGGCCAGCGGGAGGGCTGGGGAGACCCAGTACTTC.